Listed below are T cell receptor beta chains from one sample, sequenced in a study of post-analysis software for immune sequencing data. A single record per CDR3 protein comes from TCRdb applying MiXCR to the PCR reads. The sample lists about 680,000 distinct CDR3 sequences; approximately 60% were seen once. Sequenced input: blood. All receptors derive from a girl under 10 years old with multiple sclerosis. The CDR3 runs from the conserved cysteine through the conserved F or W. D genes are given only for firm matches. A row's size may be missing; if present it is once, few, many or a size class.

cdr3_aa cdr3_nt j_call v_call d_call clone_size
CASSLPTGAGGETQYF TGTGCCAGCAGTTTACCGACGGGAGCTGGAGGAGAGACCCAGTACTTC TRBJ2-5 TRBV12-3/TRBV12-4 NA NA
CASSSSPSGRRSEQFF TGTGCCAGCAGCTCCTCCCCTAGCGGGAGAAGGAGTGAGCAGTTCTTC TRBJ2-1 TRBV7-3 TRBD2 NA
CASSLDLLFYEQYF TGTGCCAGCAGCTTAGACCTGCTGTTCTACGAGCAGTACTTC TRBJ2-7 TRBV7-9 NA NA
CASSEVGEDSEAFF TGTGCCAGCAGTGAAGTGGGGGAGGACAGTGAAGCTTTCTTT TRBJ1-1 TRBV6-1 NA NA
CASILDSGQGRDEQFF TGTGCCAGCATCCTCGACTCGGGACAGGGTAGGGATGAGCAGTTCTTC TRBJ2-1 TRBV4-2 TRBD1 NA
CDSASTVSRTYSNQPQHF TGTGACAGCGCTTCCACCGTTTCCAGAACCTATAGCAATCAGCCCCAGCATTTT TRBJ1-5 TRBV2 NA NA
CASSLKVRKVHKGIQYF TGTGCCAGCAGCTTAAAGGTTCGGAAGGTCCACAAAGGGATTCAGTACTTC TRBJ2-4 TRBV7-3 NA medium-sized
CASSQPGLLETQYF TGTGCCAGCAGCCAACCGGGCCTTCTAGAGACCCAGTACTTC TRBJ2-5 TRBV7-9 NA NA
CASSQEGGRDLNEQFF TGTGCCAGCAGCCAAGAAGGGGGCAGGGACCTTAATGAGCAGTTCTTC TRBJ2-1 TRBV14 TRBD1 NA
CASSSPTGIPYGYTF TGTGCCAGCAGCTCGCCGACAGGGATCCCCTATGGCTACACCTTC TRBJ1-2 TRBV7-2 TRBD1 NA
CASSQTGGGRAFF TGCGCCAGCAGCCAGACAGGGGGCGGGAGAGCTTTCTTT TRBJ1-1 TRBV5-1 TRBD1 few
CASSQGRQQTEAFF TGTGCCAGCAGCCAAGGTCGACAGCAGACTGAAGCTTTCTTT TRBJ1-1 TRBV4-2 NA NA
CASSPRIAEPQETQYF TGTGCCAGCAGCCCCCGGATCGCGGAACCTCAAGAGACCCAGTACTTC TRBJ2-5 TRBV7-8 NA NA
CASSRDSVQETQYF TGTGCCAGCAGTCGGGACTCTGTTCAAGAGACCCAGTACTTC TRBJ2-5 TRBV12-3/TRBV12-4 NA NA
CASSLMGYGEQYF TGTGCCAGCAGCTTAATGGGATACGGGGAGCAGTACTTC TRBJ2-5 TRBV12-3/TRBV12-4 NA few
CASSQDGTALQETQYF TGCGCCAGCAGCCAAGACGGGACGGCTCTTCAAGAGACCCAGTACTTC TRBJ2-5 TRBV4-1 NA NA
CASSPPWLFNTQYF TGTGCCAGCTCACCACCGTGGCTGTTTAATACGCAGTATTTT TRBJ2-3 TRBV18 NA NA
CASSFQGWAEQFF TGTGCCAGCAGTTTTCAGGGATGGGCGGAGCAGTTCTTC TRBJ2-1 TRBV12-3/TRBV12-4 NA NA